There are many counts of the clone carrying this T cell receptor beta chain. The sample is drawn from a study of Graves' ophthalmopathy and Graves' hyperthyroidism. Across the whole study: Prior to any treatment, peripheral blood was collected at the time of initial diagnosis.

RNA transcripts served as template for amplifying TCR beta CDR3 sequences. HTBI-primed RT-PCR formed the first round, and a multiplex PCR formed the second. TCRdb itself ran the multiplex PCR reads through MiXCR, one entry per CDR3 protein. The repertoire includes 350,000 to 400,000 distinct CDR3 sequences, 15% of them detected once, and around 6.6% sits in the top ten. The CDR3 sequence is 18 residues long. V was trimmed by 0 bases and J by 0 bases, leaving 17 bases between them. By definition, stable hyperthyroidism involved no ophthalmopathy within 18 months of follow-up. The hyperthyroidism patients had a new diagnosis of under 2 months' duration and were aged 18 to 65.

The sequence was obtained from a young woman with stable Graves' hyperthyroidism. The sequenced sample was peripheral blood. The chain is built from TRBV12-3 or TRBV12-4 and TRBJ1-2; D might be TRBD1 (6 bases). CDR3 nucleotides: TGTGCCAGCAGTTTAGCCGTGGACGGGGGGCTCGCTAACTATGGCTACACCTTC. It yields the protein CASSLAVDGGLANYGYTF.